This passage covers 11 T cell receptor beta chains from one sample sequenced in a study of beta chain features in type 1 diabetes. Study-wide results and caveats: Among patients with Type 1 diabetes, TCRB CDR3s were moderately but significantly shorter in every one of the four CD4+ subsets.

Expressed TCRB transcripts got sequenced, as all isolated RNA was reverse transcribed. Using immunoSEQ multiplex PCR, the repertoire was profiled, and TCRdb retains in-frame clones only, with some absent. The sample has a few hundred thousand clones; over 9% are singletons. Antigens for these TCRs are unknown. The sequenced sample consisted of central memory CD4+ T cells from blood. The receptors originated from a man between 25 and 39 years old with type 1 diabetes.

This clone was detected only a few times. J is TRBJ2-6 and V is TRBV7-2; D is possibly TRBD2 (5 bases). The germline V gene has CDR1 SGHTA and CDR2 FQGNSA. V was trimmed by 11 bases and J by 0 bases, leaving 17 bases between them. CDR3 size: 16 residues. CDR3 DNA sequence: TGTGCCTCACGAGAAGGGAGAGCCTCTGGGGCCAACGTCCTGACTTTC. Amino acid sequence: CASREGRASGANVLTF.

This clone has a handful of counts. This chain links TRBV5-6 with TRBJ2-6; 7 nucleotides line up with TRBD2. Germline CDR1 SGHDT, CDR2 YYEEEE. The CDR3 extends over 17 amino acids. V gave up 3 bases and J gave up 0 bases; unmatched junction bases: 6. Written as DNA, the CDR3 is TGTGCCAGCAGCTGGGGAGGGCCCAACTCTGGGGCCAACGTCCTGACTTTC. It is translated as CASSWGGPNSGANVLTF.

The chain has TRBV11-3 and TRBJ2-2; D is undetermined. With 5 bases removed from V and 3 bases from J, the gap between germline ends came to 10 bases. This CDR3 comprises 14 residues. Germline CDR1 and CDR2: SGHNT and YENEEA. CDR3 nucleotides: TGTGCCAGCAGCACCGGGTTCCACACCGGGGAGCTGTTTTTT. Translation: CASSTGFHTGELFF.

CDR3: CASSVILADVGTQYF. The CDR3 region has the DNA TGTGCCAGCAGCGTAATACTAGCGGACGTCGGAACCCAGTACTTC. V is TRBV21-1 and J is TRBJ2-5; TRBD2 is the table's D call and was not checked against the DNA. TRBV21-1 represents a pseudogene. The CDR3 runs to 15 residues.

V and J are TRBV5-4 and TRBJ2-3; D is perhaps TRBD2 (6 bases). Germline values: CDR1 SGHNT, CDR2 YYREEE (reference sequence). The germline V and J ends were trimmed by 0 bases and 0 bases, with 11 bases remaining between them. CDR3 length: 16 amino acids. CDR3: CASSLVGGASTDTQYF. The CDR3 DNA reads TGTGCCAGCAGCTTGGTCGGCGGGGCTAGCACAGATACGCAGTATTTT.

This chain uses TRBV6-1 with TRBJ2-1; 7 nucleotides align to TRBD1. V shed 5 bases and J 9 bases; nucleotides not matched to a gene: 7. The CDR3 runs 13 residues. Germline CDR1 and CDR2: MNHNS and SASEGT. The CDR3 DNA is TGTGCCAGCAGTAACCGGGACAGAAGTGAGCAGTTCTTC. Amino acids: CASSNRDRSEQFF.

This rearrangement joins TRBV5-1 to TRBJ1-1; no definite D call. The V and J ends lost 1 base and 4 bases respectively, with 8 bases between them. The CDR3 length is 13 residues. Germline CDR1 and CDR2: SGHRS and YFSETQ. The CDR3 protein is CASSLNGATEAFF. DNA of the CDR3: TGCGCCAGCAGCTTGAATGGAGCCACTGAAGCTTTCTTT.

This chain links TRBV7-2 with TRBJ2-1, with 9 bases identical to TRBD2. With 5 bases clipped from V and 7 bases from J, the junction kept 3 bases outside the gene matches. The CDR3 loop spans 13 amino acids. Per germline, CDR1 SGHTA and CDR2 FQGNSA. The CDR3 DNA reads TGTGCCAGCAGCATGGGACTAGCTAATGAGCAGTTCTTC. Translated: CASSMGLANEQFF.

This clone was found a few times. The chain couples TRBV19 to TRBJ2-6; D gene ambiguous. Germline V gene sequence: CDR1 LNHDA, CDR2 SQIVND (reference sequence). The CDR3 runs 16 residues. Trimming left V 7 bases short and J 0 bases short, with 13 bases between. The CDR3 sequence is CASTVREFSGANVLTF. CDR3 bases: TGTGCCAGTACCGTCAGAGAGTTCTCTGGGGCCAACGTCCTGACTTTC.

This chain joins TRBV19 and TRBJ2-7; D is perhaps TRBD1 (5 bases). The J call is doubtful: the DNA matches TRBJ2-5 better. Looked up from germline, CDR1 is LNHDA and CDR2 is SQIVND (reference sequence). This CDR3 contains 15 residues. The CDR3 reads CASSTPSGKSETQYF. DNA for the CDR3: TGTGCCAGTAGTACCCCATCAGGGAAAAGCGAGACCCAGTACTTC.

In its sample, this clone was seen a few times. This sequence joins TRBV5-1 and TRBJ2-2; 8 nucleotides line up with TRBD1. Trimming removed 3 bases from V and 1 base from J; junction bases left unmatched: 2. Germline CDR1 reads SGHRS; CDR2 reads YFSETQ. CDR3 size: 15 residues. In DNA form, the CDR3 reads TGCGCCAGCAGCTGGGGGACAGGGAACACCGGGGAGCTGTTTTTT. Translated, it gives CASSWGTGNTGELFF.